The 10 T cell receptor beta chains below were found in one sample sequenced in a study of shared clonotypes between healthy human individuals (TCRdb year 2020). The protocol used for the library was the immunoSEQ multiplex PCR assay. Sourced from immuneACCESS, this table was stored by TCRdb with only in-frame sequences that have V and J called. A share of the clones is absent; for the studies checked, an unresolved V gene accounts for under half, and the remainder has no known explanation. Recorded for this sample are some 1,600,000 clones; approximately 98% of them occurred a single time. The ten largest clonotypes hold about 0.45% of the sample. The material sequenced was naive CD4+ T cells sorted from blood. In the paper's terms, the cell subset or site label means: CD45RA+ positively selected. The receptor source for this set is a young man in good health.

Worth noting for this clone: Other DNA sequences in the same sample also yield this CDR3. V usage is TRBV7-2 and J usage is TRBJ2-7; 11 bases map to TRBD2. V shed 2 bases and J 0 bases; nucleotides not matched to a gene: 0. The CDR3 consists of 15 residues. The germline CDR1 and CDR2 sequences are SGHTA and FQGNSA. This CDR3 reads CASSLTSGSSYEQYF. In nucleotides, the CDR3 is TGTGCCAGCAGCTTAACTAGCGGGAGCTCCTACGAGCAGTACTTC. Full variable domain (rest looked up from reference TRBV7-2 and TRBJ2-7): GAGVSQSPSNKVTEKGKDVELRCDPISGHTALYWYRQSLGQGLEFLIYFQGNSAPDKSGLPSDRFSAERTGGSVSTLTIQRTQQEDSAVYLCASSLTSGSSYEQYFGPGTRLTVT.

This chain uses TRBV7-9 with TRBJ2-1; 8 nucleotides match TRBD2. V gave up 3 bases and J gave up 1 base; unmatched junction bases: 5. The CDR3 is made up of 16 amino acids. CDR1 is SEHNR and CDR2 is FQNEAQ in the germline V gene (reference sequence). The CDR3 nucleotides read TGTGCCAGCAGCTTTGTTACGGGAGGGTCCTACAATGAGCAGTTCTTC. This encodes CASSFVTGGSYNEQFF.

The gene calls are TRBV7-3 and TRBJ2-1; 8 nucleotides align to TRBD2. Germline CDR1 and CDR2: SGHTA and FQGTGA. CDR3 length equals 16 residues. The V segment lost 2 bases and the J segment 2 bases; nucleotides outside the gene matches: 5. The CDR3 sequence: CASSLRSGSAYNEQFF. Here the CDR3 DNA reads TGTGCCAGCAGCTTACGAAGCGGGAGTGCCTACAATGAGCAGTTCTTC.

The CDR3 sequence is CASTPGAEAFF. CDR3 bases: TGTGCCAGCACCCCAGGGGCTGAAGCTTTCTTT. The V and J genes are TRBV21-1 and TRBJ1-1; TRBD1 is taken as the D call from the table, unchecked against the DNA. TRBV21-1 counts as a pseudogene. The CDR3 is 11 residues long.

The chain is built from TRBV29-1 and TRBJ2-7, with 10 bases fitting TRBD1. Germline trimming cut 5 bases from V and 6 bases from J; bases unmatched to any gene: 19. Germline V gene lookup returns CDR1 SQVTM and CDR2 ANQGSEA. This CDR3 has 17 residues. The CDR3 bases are TGCAGCGTTTCCGCCCCTCCGACAGGGGGCGGGTGGGGCGAGCAGTACTTC. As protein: CSVSAPPTGGGWGEQYF.

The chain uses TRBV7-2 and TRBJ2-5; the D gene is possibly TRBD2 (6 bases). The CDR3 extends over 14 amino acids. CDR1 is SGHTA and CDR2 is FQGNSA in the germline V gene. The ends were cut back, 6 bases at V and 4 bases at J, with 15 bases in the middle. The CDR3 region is CASRRPGLRETQYF. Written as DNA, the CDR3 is TGTGCCAGCAGGCGTCCGGGACTCCGAGAGACCCAGTACTTC.

The CDR3 region is CASSLGQSLATNEKLFF. CDR3 nucleotide sequence: TGTGCCAGCAGCTTAGGACAGAGCCTTGCAACTAATGAAAAACTGTTTTTT. The genes are TRBV7-9 and TRBJ1-4, with D perhaps TRBD1 (5 bases). V gave up 1 base and J gave up 0 bases, with 12 bases separating them. The CDR3 loop spans 17 amino acids. CDR1 SEHNR and CDR2 FQNEAQ come from the germline V gene (reference sequence).

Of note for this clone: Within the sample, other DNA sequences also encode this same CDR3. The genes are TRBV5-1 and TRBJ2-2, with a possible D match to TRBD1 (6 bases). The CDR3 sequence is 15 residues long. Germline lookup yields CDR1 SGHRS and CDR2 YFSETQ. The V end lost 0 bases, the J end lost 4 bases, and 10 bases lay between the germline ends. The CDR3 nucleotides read TGCGCCAGCAGCTTGGACAGGGCGGGCACCGGGGAGCTGTTTTTT. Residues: CASSLDRAGTGELFF.

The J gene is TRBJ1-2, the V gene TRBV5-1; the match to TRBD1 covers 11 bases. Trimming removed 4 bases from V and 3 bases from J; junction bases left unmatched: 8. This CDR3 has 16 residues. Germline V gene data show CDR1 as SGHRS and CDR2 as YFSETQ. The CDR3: CASSGRDRGYDYGYTF. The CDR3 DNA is TGCGCCAGCAGCGGCAGGGACAGGGGGTATGACTATGGCTACACCTTC. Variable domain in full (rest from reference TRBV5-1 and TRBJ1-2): KAGVTQTPRYLIKTRGQQVTLSCSPISGHRSVSWYQQTPGQGLQFLFEYFSETQRNKGNFPGRFSGRQFSNSRSEMNVSTLELGDSALYLCASSGRDRGYDYGYTFGSGTRLTVV.

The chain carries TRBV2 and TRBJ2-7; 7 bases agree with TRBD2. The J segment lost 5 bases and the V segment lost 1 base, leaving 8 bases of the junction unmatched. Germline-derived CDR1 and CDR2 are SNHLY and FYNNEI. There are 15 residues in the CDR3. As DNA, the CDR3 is TGTGCCAGCAGTGAAGGGCGCGGGAGTTACCACGAGCAGTACTTC. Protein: CASSEGRGSYHEQYF.